This T cell receptor (beta chain) was found in a study of vaccination effects on CD4 cells after COVID-19. As concerns this clone: Its antigen is not known.

At the end of approximately 10 days of culture, CD4+ T cells were isolated. PCR showed that the person got SARS-CoV-2 infection at some point between March and December 2020. Each participant received a vaccine that was either BNT162b2 or mRNA-1273, given as two doses. The CDR3 covers 16 residues. Germline V gene data show CDR1 as LGHNA and CDR2 as YSLEER. The V gene end was trimmed by 5 bases and the J gene end by 5 bases; junction bases not matched to a gene: 9. Assay used: immunoSEQ multiplex PCR; TCRdb lists only in-frame clones, some missing. The table lists 40,000 to 55,000 clones, more than 65% of them singletons.

The chain has TRBV4-3 and TRBJ2-5, with TRBD2 matching 12 bases. This sample comprised CD4+ T cells from PBMCs cultured without peptide, obtained after COVID-19 vaccination. The sequence came from a human donor who had a prior SARS-CoV-2 infection. CDR3 DNA: TGCGCCAGCAGCTTCCGACTAGCGGGAGTCTTGGAGACCCAGTACTTC. This sequence encodes CASSFRLAGVLETQYF.